A selection of T cell receptor beta chains follows, all from one sample in a study of blood T cells in healthy people across ages. MiXCR was run by TCRdb on the 5' RACE reads, yielding one entry per CDR3 protein. The sample has around 400,000 distinct CDR3 sequences; 50% to 60% are singletons. The sequenced material came from blood. Receptor source: a man aged 60 to 75 in good health. Each CDR3 is given with its conserved first and last residue. A D gene is named only where the DNA matches it firmly. Clone size is stated in some rows and not others, as once, few, many or a class when expanded.

.	TRBV10-3	.	TRBJ1-4	TGTGCCATCAGTGAAGCAGTTTCGGAACTGTTTTTT	CAISEAVSELFF
.	TRBV7-3	TRBD1	TRBJ2-1	TGTGCCAGCAGAGCCGGGACAGGGTATCAAACTGAGCAGTTCTTC	CASRAGTGYQTEQFF
.	TRBV6-5	.	TRBJ2-3	TGTGCCACCAGACTCGTGTCAGGGCCCACAGATACGCAGTATTTT	CATRLVSGPTDTQYF
.	TRBV9	.	TRBJ2-3	TGTGCCAGCAGCGTTGTGGGGGCCAGCACAGATACGCAGTATTTT	CASSVVGASTDTQYF
.	TRBV30	.	TRBJ2-5	TGTGCCTGGAGTGGCAGAGGGCAAGAGACCCAGTACTTC	CAWSGRGQETQYF
.	TRBV29-1	.	TRBJ1-1	TGCAGCGTTGGGGGTGGGTCCAGCACTGAAGCTTTCTTT	CSVGGGSSTEAFF
.	TRBV11-2	TRBD2	TRBJ2-7	TGTGCCAGCAGCTTAGATCGGGGGGTCGGCGAGCAGTACTTC	CASSLDRGVGEQYF
.	TRBV28	.	TRBJ1-2	TGTGCCAGCGATGGGAATAGCTATGGCTACACCTTC	CASDGNSYGYTF
.	TRBV6-2/TRBV6-3	.	TRBJ2-1	TGTGCCAGCAGTTTAAAACTCCCCGGGTACAATGAGCAGTTCTTC	CASSLKLPGYNEQFF
.	TRBV2	TRBD2	TRBJ2-3	TGTGCCAGCAGGGGCGGGGGACGGTCCTCCACAGATACGCAGTATTTT	CASRGGGRSSTDTQYF
.	TRBV7-9	.	TRBJ1-6	TGTGCCAGCAGGGACAGTGCTCTTTCACCCCTCCACTTT	CASRDSALSPLHF
.	TRBV7-9	TRBD1	TRBJ1-6	TGTGCCAGCAGCAACAGGGGAGGCCATAATTCACTCCTCCACTTT	CASSNRGGHNSLLHF
.	TRBV4-1	.	TRBJ2-5	TGCGCCAGCAGCCAAGAAGAGCAGGCGAGCGGGTCAGGAGAGACCCAGTACTTC	CASSQEEQASGSGETQYF
.	TRBV28	TRBD2	TRBJ2-1	TGTGCCAGCAGCGTAGGGAGCGGGAGCCACAATGAGCAGTTCTTC	CASSVGSGSHNEQFF
.	TRBV7-2	TRBD2	TRBJ2-1	TGTGCCAGCAGCTTATCCCTAGCGGGAGGGCGGGGCGAGCAGTTCTTC	CASSLSLAGGRGEQFF
few	TRBV12-3/TRBV12-4	.	TRBJ1-2	TGTGCCAGCAGTTTATTCGCGGGGGTCCTGGGCAACTATGGCTACACCTTC	CASSLFAGVLGNYGYTF
many	TRBV6-2/TRBV6-3	TRBD1	TRBJ2-7	TGTGCCAGCAGCCCCTCGGACAGGGTAACCTACGAGCAGTACTTC	CASSPSDRVTYEQYF
.	TRBV14	.	TRBJ1-6	TGTGCCAGCAGCCCACAAGGCGGTGTACTTCATTCACCCCTCCACTTT	CASSPQGGVLHSPLHF
.	TRBV7-6	TRBD1	TRBJ2-7	TGTGCCAGCAGCCAAGGGGGACAGGGTGGCGAGCAGTACTTC	CASSQGGQGGEQYF
.	TRBV29-1	TRBD1	TRBJ2-5	TGCAGCGCCAGGGACAGGGACGGGAAGACCCAGTACTTC	CSARDRDGKTQYF
few	TRBV7-9	.	TRBJ1-1	TGTGCCAGCAGCTTAGCGCTGAACACTGAAGCTTTCTTT	CASSLALNTEAFF
.	TRBV20-1	TRBD2	TRBJ2-3	TGCAGTGCTAGAGATGGGGGACTAGCGGGGTCCACAGATACGCAGTATTTT	CSARDGGLAGSTDTQYF